This T cell receptor (beta chain) comes out of a study of regulatory T cells in long-lasting Graves disease. Study in general: Persistence in Graves' disease denoted antithyroid drug use beyond 5 years alongside positive TSH receptor antibodies.

V trimming: 7 bases; J trimming: 1 base; junction bases outside the gene matches: 3. The CDR3 is 13 amino acids. The germline CDR1 and CDR2 sequences are SQVTM and ANQGSEA. Combining iRepertoire HTBI primers with Arm-PCR of CDR3 regions, the authors built TCR beta libraries. TCRdb re-called the multiplex PCR reads through MiXCR, storing one row per CDR3 protein. The table lists some 330,000 distinct CDR3 sequences, about 23% of them singletons. As to time point: persistent/refractory GD, antithyroid drugs over 5 years with positive TRAb. RNA from PBMCs was the source of the TCR library. The receptor's source is a middle-aged woman with Graves disease. The rearrangement links TRBV29-1 to TRBJ2-3; 9 nucleotides align to TRBD2. The sequencing used peripheral blood mononuclear cells (PBMCs), collected when the disease was refractory, from a patient treated with antithyroid drugs. The CDR3 DNA reads TGCAGCGCCCGGACTAGCGGCACAGATACGCAGTATTTT. Its protein is CSARTSGTDTQYF.